These 15 T cell receptor beta chains came from one sample sequenced in a study of T cells after posttransplantation cyclophosphamide (dated by TCRdb to the mid-2010s). Receptors were amplified or captured by the immunoSEQ multiplex PCR assay. What TCRdb holds here is the immuneACCESS table cut down to in-frame rearrangements. Part of the clones is not present; checked against another copy, under half of the missing clones reflect an unresolved V gene, and the others are unexplained. The sample table contains 10,000 or so clones; only one count was recorded for over 70% of them. Of the sample, about 4% is held by the ten largest clones. A control cohort of more than ten patients who had been given myeloablative marrow transplants with methotrexate plus a calcineurin inhibitor was sampled 1 year after transplant. The input for sequencing was PBMCs, taken more than 350 days after allogeneic stem cell transplant with calcineurin inhibitor and methotrexate. The receptors were gathered from a young adult male patient who received an allogeneic stem cell transplant from an unrelated donor, was CMV-positive, and had acute GVHD only. Some T cells present after a transplant may be cells of the graft donor.

The V and J genes are TRBV5-4 and TRBJ1-6, with a weak D call TRBD1 (5 bases). Germline-derived CDR1 and CDR2 are SGHNT and YYREEE (reference sequence). This CDR3 has 14 amino acids. V lost 4 bases, J lost 7 bases, and 12 bases lay in between. The chain's CDR3 is CASSAGRANSPLHF. The CDR3, as DNA: TGTGCCAGCAGCGCGGGACGGGCAAATTCACCCCTCCACTTT. The complete variable domain, with remaining parts taken from reference TRBV5-4 and TRBJ1-6, reads ETGVTQSPTHLIKTRGQQVTLRCSSQSGHNTVSWYQQALGQGPQFIFQYYREEENGRGNFPPRFSGLQFPNYSSELNVNALELDDSALYLCASSAGRANSPLHFGNGTRLTVT.

V is TRBV15 and J is TRBJ2-7, with 8 bases fitting TRBD1. With V trimmed by 0 bases and J by 3 bases, 7 bases remained unmatched. Germline V gene data show CDR1 as LNHNV and CDR2 as YYDKDF (reference sequence). This CDR3 has 16 residues. The CDR3 nucleotides are TGTGCCACCAGCAGAGATCTCATTACAGGGGGCTACGAGCAGTACTTC. Its translation is CATSRDLITGGYEQYF.

The chain recombines TRBV27 with TRBJ1-1; 10 bases map to TRBD1. With V trimmed by 5 bases and J by 1 base, 7 bases remained unmatched. The germline gives CDR1 MNHEY, CDR2 SMNVEV (reference sequence). The CDR3 totals 16 residues. The CDR3 DNA reads TGTGCCAGCAGTGGGCGACAGGGGGCCTCGAACACTGAAGCTTTCTTT. Its translation is CASSGRQGASNTEAFF.

This chain uses TRBV6-5 with TRBJ2-1, with D possibly matching TRBD2 (5 bases). Germline V CDR1 and CDR2: MNHEY, SVGAGI. The CDR3 spans 14 residues. V was cut by 5 bases and J by 2 bases, with 10 bases left in between. The CDR3 DNA sequence: TGTGCCAGCAGTCGTGCCGGGGCCTACAATGAGCAGTTCTTC. The encoded protein is CASSRAGAYNEQFF.

The rearrangement uses TRBV30 and TRBJ1-6; 8 nucleotides match TRBD1. The CDR3 loop spans 15 amino acids. Germline CDR1 is GTSNPN and CDR2 is SVGIG (reference sequence). Germline trimming cut 7 bases from V and 4 bases from J; bases unmatched to any gene: 9. CDR3 protein: CASATGQGYNSPLHF. The CDR3 region has the DNA TGTGCCTCAGCTACCGGACAGGGATATAATTCACCCCTCCACTTT.

This clone was picked up one time. In DNA form, the CDR3 reads TGTGCCAGCAGCTTACTAGCGGGACTCCGGTCCTCGTACACCTTC. This gives the protein CASSLLAGLRSSYTF. The chain recombines TRBV11-1 with TRBJ1-2; a weak D match, TRBD1 (5 bases). Germline assignment: CDR1 SGHAT and CDR2 FQDESV (reference sequence). Trimming pared 2 bases from V and 11 bases from J, leaving 21 bases between. The CDR3 is 15 amino acids.

The chain recombines TRBV5-1 with TRBJ2-7; D possibly corresponds to TRBD1 (6 bases). The CDR3 covers 13 residues. V shed 5 bases and J shed 2 bases, with 11 bases lying between them. From germline, CDR1 is SGHRS and CDR2 YFSETQ. The CDR3 bases are TGCGCCAGCAGGCGACAGGAACCCTACGAGCAGTACTTC. This gives the protein CASRRQEPYEQYF.

The chain joins TRBV7-9 to TRBJ2-3, with TRBD2 identical over 10 bases. V gave up 6 bases and J gave up 2 bases; unmatched junction bases: 5. The length of the CDR3 is 15 residues. Germline CDR1 SEHNR, CDR2 FQNEAQ (reference sequence). The CDR3, as DNA: TGTGCCAGCAGATTTCTAGCGGGGGTCACAGATACGCAGTATTTT. Amino acid sequence: CASRFLAGVTDTQYF.

The CDR3: CASSGGGQSATNEKLFF. CDR3 nucleotide sequence: TGTGCCAGCAGTGGAGGAGGACAGTCTGCAACTAATGAAAAACTGTTTTTT. The chain recombines TRBV6-1 with TRBJ1-4, with D tentatively TRBD1 (6 bases). The germline V and J ends were trimmed by 4 bases and 0 bases, with 15 bases remaining between them. This CDR3 contains 17 residues. In germline, CDR1 is MNHNS, CDR2 SASEGT.

This rearrangement joins TRBV4-1 to TRBJ1-2, with TRBD1 matching over 8 bases. Germline CDR1 is MGHRA and CDR2 is YSYEKL. Losses at the gene ends were 1 base for V and 7 bases for J; bases not matched to a gene: 14. There are 17 residues in the CDR3. This CDR3 is CASSQAQGAMAMVGYTF. The CDR3 region has the DNA TGCGCCAGCAGCCAAGCGCAGGGGGCGATGGCTATGGTTGGCTACACCTTC.

The chain links TRBV15 to TRBJ2-7; no clear D gene. The germline gives CDR1 LNHNV, CDR2 YYDKDF (reference sequence). The CDR3 covers 13 residues. V was trimmed by 1 base and J by 6 bases, leaving 10 bases between them. The CDR3 DNA sequence: TGTGCCACCAGCAGAGCCCCTATCGGCGAGCAGTACTTC. Translating gives CATSRAPIGEQYF.

This rearrangement joins TRBV7-2 to TRBJ1-1, with D possibly matching TRBD1 (5 bases). This CDR3 spans 16 amino acids. Germline CDR1 and CDR2: SGHTA and FQGNSA. V lost 1 base and J 4 bases, leaving 16 bases between the germline ends. The CDR3 region is CASSLGGVGVFTEAFF. For the CDR3, the DNA is TGTGCCAGCAGCTTAGGGGGCGTGGGTGTTTTCACTGAAGCTTTCTTT.

The rearrangement links TRBV10-3 to TRBJ1-2; a possible D gene is TRBD1 (5 bases). This CDR3 has 14 residues. V gave up 5 bases and J gave up 2 bases, with 12 bases separating them. CDR1 is ENHRY and CDR2 is SYGVKD in the germline V gene. CDR3 DNA sequence: TGTGCCATCAGTACCAGGGACTTCAACTATGGCTACACCTTC. Protein: CAISTRDFNYGYTF.

Written as DNA, the CDR3 is TGTGCCAGCAGTCCATTGTCGAATAGCTACAATGAGCAGTTCTTC. Its protein product is CASSPLSNSYNEQFF. The gene calls are TRBV27 and TRBJ2-1; D remains ambiguous. The CDR3 is made up of 15 amino acids. Per germline, CDR1 MNHEY and CDR2 SMNVEV (reference sequence). V was clipped by 5 bases and J by 3 bases, with 14 bases between them.

In this sample, this clone turned up a few times. The genes are TRBV28 and TRBJ2-7; 8 bases align to TRBD2. V gave up 3 bases and J gave up 0 bases; unmatched junction bases: 7. CDR1 and CDR2 (germline): MDHEN, SYDVKM. CDR3 size: 16 residues. CDR3 amino acids: CASSFSLAASSYEQYF. The CDR3 nucleotides read TGTGCCAGCAGTTTTTCACTAGCGGCCAGCTCCTACGAGCAGTACTTC.